This TCR beta chain was found in a study of blood T cell repertoires in COVID-19. Study background: Both acute and convalescent COVID-19 samples were obtained from the United States, Italy and Spain. PBMCs, B-cell-depleted T cells, or T cells were the source of the cDNA or gDNA that made up the material.

The protocol was immunoSEQ multiplex PCR, while the TCRdb copy is restricted to in-frame clones and leaves out a portion. The table shows under 200,000 clones, with under 90% occurring only once. Assignment of participants to cohorts was predicated upon participant-reported clinical history. What the recovered Cohort 3 donors had was two negative PCRs, clearance, or symptom resolution. Germline values: CDR1 WSHSY, CDR2 SAAADI. V gave up 5 bases and J gave up 0 bases; unmatched junction bases: 11. CDR3 size: 17 residues. The origin of this receptor is a man aged 45-65 years who had recovered from COVID-19. The chain uses TRBV10-2 and TRBJ1-2; 8 bases agree with TRBD1. Sequenced sample: PBMCs or T cells enriched from blood (not recorded which). The CDR3 DNA follows: TGCGCCAGCAGTCCCCCAGGACAGGGCGAAGCTAACTATGGCTACACCTTC. This codes for CASSPPGQGEANYGYTF.